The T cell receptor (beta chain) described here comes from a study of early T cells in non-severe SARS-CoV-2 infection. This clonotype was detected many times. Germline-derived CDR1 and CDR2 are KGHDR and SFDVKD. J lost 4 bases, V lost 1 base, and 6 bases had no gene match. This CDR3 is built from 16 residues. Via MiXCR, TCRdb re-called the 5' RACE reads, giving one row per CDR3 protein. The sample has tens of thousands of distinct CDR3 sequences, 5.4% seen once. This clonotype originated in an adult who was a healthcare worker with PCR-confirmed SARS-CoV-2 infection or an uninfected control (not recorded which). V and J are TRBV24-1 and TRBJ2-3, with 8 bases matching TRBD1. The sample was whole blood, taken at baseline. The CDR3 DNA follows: TGTGCCACCAGTGATTTCAGGACAGGGAATGCAGATACGCAGTATTTT. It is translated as CATSDFRTGNADTQYF.